Listed here are 31 T cell receptor beta chains from one sample, sequenced in a study of T cells in Graves' hyperthyroidism and ophthalmopathy. Amplification of TCR beta CDR3 regions was performed using RNA transcripts as template. When the TCR CDR3 underwent first-round RT-PCR, the HTBI primer set was used. TCRdb fed the multiplex PCR reads into MiXCR, producing one record per CDR3 protein. The repertoire consists of a few hundred thousand distinct CDR3 sequences, with over 12% occurring once and the leading ten covering 30% to 35%. The sample consisted of blood. Every receptor here comes from a woman between 45 and 60 years old with Graves' hyperthyroidism that later progressed to Graves' ophthalmopathy.

This clonotype was seen a handful of times. The rearrangement joins TRBV6-5 to TRBJ1-2; TRBD1 aligns across 11 bases. The J segment lost 7 bases and the V segment lost 4 bases, leaving 8 bases of the junction unmatched. Germline CDR1 and CDR2: MNHEY and SVGAGI. The CDR3 has 15 residues. The DNA for the CDR3 is TGTGCCAGCAGTTCTCGGACAGGGGGCTTGGGTGGCTACACCTTC. Encoded protein: CASSSRTGGLGGYTF.

This clonotype showed up many times. The rearrangement joins TRBV29-1 to TRBJ1-1, with 7 bases matching TRBD1. The germline CDR1 and CDR2 sequences are SQVTM and ANQGSEA. This CDR3 spans 11 amino acids. Trimming removed 6 bases from V and 9 bases from J; junction bases left unmatched: 7. CDR3 sequence reads: CSVLRDSKAFF. CDR3 DNA sequence: TGCAGCGTCCTCCGGGACAGCAAAGCTTTCTTT.

This clonotype was found many times. The CDR3 loop is CSVERAGIFSGTQYF. CDR3 DNA: TGCAGCGTTGAGCGGGCAGGCATTTTTAGCGGGACCCAGTACTTC. This chain uses TRBV29-1 with TRBJ2-5, with D possibly matching TRBD2 (6 bases). V lost 3 bases and J lost 7, with 21 bases in between. The CDR3 is 15 amino acids. CDR1 and CDR2 from the germline V gene are SQVTM and ANQGSEA.

This clonotype came up many times. The genes are TRBV6-2 or TRBV6-3 and TRBJ2-2, with 11 positions matching TRBD2. The trim removed 5 bases at V and 7 bases at J, leaving 6 bases unmatched. Germline values: CDR1 MNHEY, CDR2 SVGEGT. The CDR3 covers 15 residues. CDR3 DNA sequence: TGTGCCAGCAGTCTACTAGCGGGAGTGAACGGGGAGCTGTTTTTT. As protein: CASSLLAGVNGELFF.

The table lists this clonotype with many counts. The rearrangement links TRBV10-3 to TRBJ2-2; D ambiguous. Trimming took 8 bases from V and 1 from J, leaving 8 bases between them. From germline, CDR1 is ENHRY and CDR2 SYGVKD. The CDR3 has 13 residues. CDR3 sequence reads: CAIGNRNTGELFF. DNA for the CDR3: TGTGCCATCGGTAATAGGAACACCGGGGAGCTGTTTTTT.

The table lists this clonotype with many counts. This chain connects TRBV28 to TRBJ2-7; D remains unclear. This CDR3 comprises 12 residues. The V gene lost 6 bases and the J gene lost 3 bases, with 9 bases spanning the gap. Germline V gene sequence: CDR1 MDHEN, CDR2 SYDVKM. The CDR3 DNA follows: TGTGCCAGCAGGGGAACAGTCTACGAGCAGTACTTC. Its translation: CASRGTVYEQYF.

The sample holds a few counts of this clonotype. The chain couples TRBV4-1 to TRBJ2-1; 10 nucleotides match TRBD2. The length of the CDR3 is 15 residues. V gave up 5 bases and J gave up 8 bases; unmatched junction bases: 9. The germline V gene has CDR1 MGHRA and CDR2 YSYEKL. The CDR3 region has the DNA TGCGCCAGCAGCTTTCGACTAGCGGGTAAAGATGAGCAGTTCTTC. Translating gives CASSFRLAGKDEQFF.

This clonotype showed up just a few times. The chain recombines TRBV19 with TRBJ1-2; possible D gene TRBD1, 5 bases. Per germline, CDR1 LNHDA and CDR2 SQIVND (reference sequence). This CDR3 has 16 residues. The V gene lost 0 bases and the J gene lost 7 bases, with 18 bases spanning the gap. CDR3 nucleotide sequence: TGTGCCAGTAGTATAGATGTGCAGGGCAAATCTAGTGGCTACACCTTC. The encoded protein is CASSIDVQGKSSGYTF.

This clonotype was observed a handful of times. This chain joins TRBV9 and TRBJ2-1; maybe TRBD1 (6 bases). The CDR3 covers 17 residues. Deletions cut 1 base from V and 2 bases from J, with 16 bases between. Looked up from germline, CDR1 is SGDLS and CDR2 is YYNGEE. Written as DNA, the CDR3 is TGTGCCAGCAGCGTAAGCGCGCGTCAGGGGCCCTACAATGAGCAGTTCTTC. This codes for CASSVSARQGPYNEQFF.

This clonotype was recorded once. This could be a read error, since a much larger clone is one nucleotide away. This rearrangement joins TRBV28 to TRBJ2-7; D perhaps matches TRBD2 (5 bases). Trimming cost V 5 bases and J 5 bases, with 16 bases left between them. The length of the CDR3 is 14 residues. The germline V gene has CDR1 MDHEN and CDR2 SYDVKM. The CDR3 DNA reads TGTGCCAGCAGTGCTTTGGTTTCGAGGGACGAGCAGTACTTC. It codes for CASSALVSRDEQYF. Variable domain in full (rest from reference TRBV28 and TRBJ2-7): DVKVTQSSRYLVKRTGEKVFLECVQDMDHENMFWYRQDPGLGLRLIYFSYDVKMKEKGDIPEGYSVSREKKERFSLILESASTNQTSMYLCASSALVSRDEQYFGPGTRLTVT.

This clonotype has a count of ten or more. The V call is TRBV7-9, the J call TRBJ1-1; unclear D gene. Trimming pared 3 bases from V and 0 bases from J, leaving 5 bases between. Looked up from germline, CDR1 is SEHNR and CDR2 is FQNEAQ (reference sequence). This CDR3 is built from 13 residues. For the CDR3, the DNA is TGTGCCAGCAGCTTTGTTATGAACACTGAAGCTTTCTTT. This gives the protein CASSFVMNTEAFF.

Remarks on this clonotype: This may be a read error, as it is one base from a much larger clone. The chain recombines TRBV5-4 with TRBJ2-7; TRBD1 matches 8 bases. The germline V gene encodes CDR1 SGHNT and CDR2 YYREEE (reference sequence). J was trimmed by 2 bases and V by 7 bases; bases with no gene match: 2. The CDR3 is made up of 12 amino acids. The CDR3 protein is CASGDRTYEQYF. The CDR3 DNA reads TGTGCCAGCGGGGACAGGACCTACGAGCAGTACTTC.

This clonotype came up a few times. This chain links TRBV4-2 with TRBJ2-3; 11 bases line up with TRBD1. CDR3 length: 16 amino acids. Germline lookup yields CDR1 LGHNA and CDR2 YNFKEQ. The junction had 2 bases not matched to a gene; V was cut back by 3 bases and J by 0 bases. CDR3 region: CASSQDRGLSTDTQYF. In nucleotides, the CDR3 is TGTGCCAGCAGCCAGGACAGGGGGCTGAGCACAGATACGCAGTATTTT.

A few counts support this clonotype. V and J are TRBV3-1 and TRBJ1-3; D gene uncertain. In germline, CDR1 is LGHDT, CDR2 YNNKEL (reference sequence). This CDR3 is built from 15 residues. The ends were cut back, 6 bases at V and 4 bases at J, with 16 bases in the middle. CDR3 coding DNA: TGTGCCAGCAGGCAGACCTGGGAGTGGGGAAACACCATATATTTT. Protein: CASRQTWEWGNTIYF.

This clonotype was counted many times. Its ends do not fully match the called genes, so a read error is possible. The chain carries TRBV6-2 or TRBV6-3 and TRBJ2-7; possible D gene TRBD1, 6 bases. Germline loops: CDR1 MNHEY, CDR2 SVGEGT. The CDR3 totals 16 residues. CDR3: CASRGAPARTLYGQYF. CDR3 DNA: TGTGCCAGCAGGGGGGCACCCGCTCGAACCCTCTACGGGCAGTACTTC.

This clonotype was counted only a few times. J is TRBJ1-1 and V is TRBV10-2, with TRBD1 matching 7 bases. V dropped 2 bases and J dropped 4; count of bases not matched to a gene: 1. The CDR3 runs to 13 residues. Germline CDR1 WSHSY, CDR2 SAAADI. The CDR3 nucleotides read TGCGCCAGCAGTGAGACAGGGGCCACTGAAGCTTTCTTT. Translating gives CASSETGATEAFF.

This clonotype was seen only a few times. V is TRBV30 and J is TRBJ2-1, with D perhaps matching TRBD2 (5 bases). The CDR3 covers 14 residues. Germline V gene sequence: CDR1 GTSNPN, CDR2 SVGIG (reference sequence). Trimming left V 5 bases short and J 6 bases short, with 17 bases between. The CDR3 protein is CAWEPELGGNEQFF. The CDR3 bases are TGTGCCTGGGAGCCGGAACTAGGAGGCAATGAGCAGTTCTTC.

Of note for this clonotype: Since a much larger clone is just one base distant, this may be a read error. The CDR3 nucleotides are TGTGCCAGCAGCTATCCGAGGCGGACTAGCGGGAACGGGCAGTACTTC. It yields the protein CASSYPRRTSGNGQYF. The rearrangement uses TRBV7-9 and TRBJ2-7, with 12 bases matching TRBD2. The V segment lost 4 bases and the J segment 9 bases; nucleotides outside the gene matches: 13. In germline, CDR1 is SEHNR, CDR2 FQNEAQ (reference sequence). The CDR3 sequence is 16 residues long.

This clonotype has a handful of counts. The rearrangement uses TRBV25-1 and TRBJ1-1; the match to TRBD1 covers 10 bases. J gave up 10 bases and V 8 bases, and 7 bases lay outside the gene matches. The CDR3 extends over 12 amino acids. Germline lookup yields CDR1 MGHDK and CDR2 SYGVNS. The CDR3 DNA reads as TGTGCCAGCGACGGCCGGGACAGGGGAGCTTTCTTT. This gives the protein CASDGRDRGAFF.

Comments on this clonotype: At one end, the junction sequence differs from germline, possibly due to a read error. This chain uses TRBV7-9 with TRBJ1-3; D possibly corresponds to TRBD1 (5 bases). Germline V gene sequence: CDR1 SEHNR, CDR2 FQNEAQ (reference sequence). The CDR3 is 13 amino acids. The DNA of the CDR3 is TGTGCCAGCAGCTTAGCTCAGGGAAACGCCATATATTTT. It encodes CASSLAQGNAIYF. The entire variable domain, with the rest obtained from reference TRBV7-9 and TRBJ1-3, is as follows: DTGVSQNPRHKITKRGQNVTFRCDPISEHNRLYWYRQTLGQGPEFLTYFQNEAQLEKSRLLSDRFSAERPKGSFSTLEIQRTEQGDSAMYLCASSLAQGNAIYFGEGSWLTVV.

V gene TRBV20-1 combines with J gene TRBJ2-2; 7 bases fit TRBD1. Germline V gene lookup returns CDR1 DFQATT and CDR2 SNEGSKA (reference sequence). V was pared by 6 bases and J by 1 base, with 5 bases of the junction left unmatched. CDR3 size: 14 residues. The CDR3: CSAAGGRNTGELFF. The CDR3 nucleotides are TGCAGTGCGGCAGGGGGTCGGAACACCGGGGAGCTGTTTTTT.

This clonotype was seen ten or more times. The CDR3 sequence: CASSLFNPLSSGRGNEQFF. The CDR3 region has the DNA TGTGCCAGCAGCTTATTTAACCCCCTGAGTAGCGGGAGAGGTAATGAGCAGTTCTTC. V is TRBV7-3 and J is TRBJ2-1; 9 bases line up with TRBD2. V was pared by 2 bases and J by 7 bases, with 18 bases of the junction left unmatched. The length of the CDR3 is 19 residues. Germline V gives CDR1 SGHTA, CDR2 FQGTGA.

This clonotype came up a few times. The rearrangement joins TRBV10-3 to TRBJ2-7; no definite D call. The V gene's germline CDR1 is ENHRY and CDR2 SYGVKD. CDR3 length: 13 residues. Trimming removed 0 bases from V and 4 bases from J, with 7 bases in between. Here the CDR3 DNA reads TGTGCCATCAGTGAGTCCCGCCCATACGAGCAGTACTTC. This translates into CAISESRPYEQYF.

The sample holds many counts of this clonotype. CDR3 amino acids: CASSSPHAGRLEQFF. The CDR3 nucleotides read TGTGCCAGCAGCTCCCCCCATGCGGGGCGCTTGGAGCAGTTCTTC. The V gene is TRBV6-2 or TRBV6-3, the J gene TRBJ2-1; possibly TRBD2 for D (6 bases). Germline CDR1 and CDR2: MNHEY and SVGEGT. The CDR3 runs 15 residues. The ends were cut back, 6 bases at V and 10 bases at J, with 22 bases in the middle.

The chain couples TRBV5-4 to TRBJ1-2; unclear D gene. Trimming shortened V by 3 bases and J by 3 bases, and 9 bases separated the two germline ends. The CDR3 has 13 amino acids. From germline, CDR1 is SGHNT and CDR2 YYREEE (reference sequence). The DNA for the CDR3 is TGTGCCAGCAGCTCCCGGGGTGACTATGGCTACACCTTC. The encoded protein is CASSSRGDYGYTF.

This clonotype was seen at least ten times. This chain uses TRBV7-8 with TRBJ1-5; tentative D call: TRBD1 (6 bases). CDR1 SGHVS and CDR2 FQNEAQ come from the germline V gene. There are 15 residues in the CDR3. Trimming took 4 bases from V and 4 from J, leaving 14 bases between them. CDR3 bases: TGTGCCAGCAGCTCCGACAGGATAAGGAATCAGCCCCAGCATTTT. Protein: CASSSDRIRNQPQHF.

This sequence joins TRBV10-3 and TRBJ1-2; no definite D call. The V end lost 6 bases, the J end lost 0 bases, and 23 bases lay between the germline ends. The CDR3 is 18 amino acids. Germline V gene data show CDR1 as ENHRY and CDR2 as SYGVKD. The CDR3 nucleotides read TGTGCCATCAGCGATTATAATGGACGAGGACTTTCTAACTATGGCTACACCTTC. Translated, it gives CAISDYNGRGLSNYGYTF.

This clonotype has a count of ten or more. The chain carries TRBV6-2 or TRBV6-3 and TRBJ2-7; 7 nucleotides align to TRBD1. This CDR3 has 16 residues. After removal of 10 bases from V and 0 bases from J, the junction contained 15 bases not matched to a gene. Per germline, CDR1 MNHEY and CDR2 SVGEGT. The CDR3 coding sequence is TGTGCCACCGAAATTTTGACTCGGGACAGCTCCTACGAGCAGTACTTC. Translation: CATEILTRDSSYEQYF.

This clonotype was seen ten or more times. The chain employs TRBV13 and TRBJ2-5; tentatively, D is TRBD2 (5 bases). Trimming removed 5 bases at V and 1 base at J, with 11 bases between. The V gene's germline CDR1 is PRHDT and CDR2 FYEKMQ (reference sequence). The CDR3 is 14 residues long. CDR3 nucleotides: TGTGCCAGCAGCCCAGAGGGTCCCCAAGAGACCCAGTACTTC. Its translation: CASSPEGPQETQYF.

This clonotype was observed a handful of times. The chain combines TRBV6-2 or TRBV6-3 with TRBJ1-2, with 9 bases aligning to TRBD1. Germline V gene sequence: CDR1 MNHEY, CDR2 SVGEGT. The CDR3 consists of 15 residues. Losses at the gene ends were 8 bases for V and 0 bases for J; bases not matched to a gene: 7. CDR3 amino acids: CASHVRTGANYGYTF. The CDR3 region has the DNA TGTGCCAGCCACGTACGGACAGGGGCTAACTATGGCTACACCTTC.

In its sample, this clonotype was seen many times. The chain employs TRBV12-3 or TRBV12-4 and TRBJ2-7, with TRBD1 identical over 9 bases. Trimming cost V 5 bases and J 4 bases; bases outside gene matches: 6. The CDR3 totals 14 residues. The CDR3 DNA follows: TGTGCCAGCAGTCGGACCGGACAGGGGTACGAGCAGTACTTC. It translates to CASSRTGQGYEQYF.